These 6 T cell receptor beta chains were sequenced from one sample in a study of beta chain features in type 1 diabetes. Expressed TCRB transcripts were sequenced, since all the RNA that had been isolated was reverse transcribed. Profiling relied on immunoSEQ multiplex PCR, and the TCRdb table lists in-frame clones only, not all of them. The table records about 120,000 clones, about a sixth of them present only once. These receptors are not linked to any known antigen. Study-level points and caveats: In all four CD4+ subsets, TCRB CDR3 length was significantly, moderately reduced in type 1 diabetes.

The material sequenced was central memory CD4+ T cells from blood. These TCRs come from a man aged 30 to 39 with type 1 diabetes.

In this sample, this clone turned up many times. The chain has TRBV6-5 and TRBJ1-5; TRBD1 matches at 10 bases. The CDR3 has 15 residues. Germline V gene data show CDR1 as MNHEY and CDR2 as SVGAGI. V was pared by 5 bases and J by 4 bases, with 5 bases of the junction left unmatched. The CDR3: CASSTRTGGNQPQHF. The CDR3 DNA reads TGTGCCAGCAGTACCCGGACAGGGGGGAATCAGCCCCAGCATTTT.

This clone was seen a single time. CDR3 protein: CASSLASGGHDNEQFF. CDR3 in DNA: TGCGCCAGCAGCTTGGCCTCAGGGGGGCATGATAATGAGCAGTTCTTC. The chain recombines TRBV5-1 with TRBJ2-1; a weak D match, TRBD1 (7 bases). Per germline, CDR1 SGHRS and CDR2 YFSETQ. This CDR3 is 16 amino acids long. Trimming shortened V by 0 bases and J by 7 bases, and 17 bases separated the two germline ends.

The chain is built from TRBV5-8 and TRBJ2-1, with TRBD2 identical over 10 bases. The trim removed 3 bases at V and 3 bases at J, leaving 15 bases unmatched. CDR3 size: 19 residues. In germline, CDR1 is SGHTS, CDR2 YDEGEE. The DNA of the CDR3 is TGTGCCAGCAGCTCCGGGACTAGCGAGCTAAGGGGGTACTACAATGAGCAGTTCTTC. Translation gives CASSSGTSELRGYYNEQFF.

The gene calls are TRBV6-5 and TRBJ2-7, with D maybe TRBD1 (7 bases). V lost 4 bases, J lost 6 bases, and 13 bases lay in between. The CDR3 covers 13 residues. Germline loops: CDR1 MNHEY, CDR2 SVGAGI. CDR3 loop: CASSSQGGAEQYF. DNA for the CDR3: TGTGCCAGCAGTTCCCAGGGGGGAGCCGAGCAGTACTTC.

This clone was seen a handful of times. This sequence joins TRBV19 and TRBJ2-3; D not resolved. Germline-derived CDR1 and CDR2 are LNHDA and SQIVND (reference sequence). V lost 3 bases and J lost 2, with 9 bases in between. The CDR3 is 14 residues long. Written as DNA, the CDR3 is TGTGCCAGTAGTATCCAAGGGAACACAGATACGCAGTATTTT. Translating it yields CASSIQGNTDTQYF.

This sequence joins TRBV9 and TRBJ2-2; weak D call: TRBD1 (6 bases). The V and J ends lost 0 bases and 8 bases respectively, with 14 bases between them. This CDR3 comprises 15 residues. The germline V gene encodes CDR1 SGDLS and CDR2 YYNGEE. The CDR3 DNA reads TGTGCCAGCAGCGTAGGGGGACACTTTCAGGGGGAGCTGTTTTTT. Its protein product is CASSVGGHFQGELFF.